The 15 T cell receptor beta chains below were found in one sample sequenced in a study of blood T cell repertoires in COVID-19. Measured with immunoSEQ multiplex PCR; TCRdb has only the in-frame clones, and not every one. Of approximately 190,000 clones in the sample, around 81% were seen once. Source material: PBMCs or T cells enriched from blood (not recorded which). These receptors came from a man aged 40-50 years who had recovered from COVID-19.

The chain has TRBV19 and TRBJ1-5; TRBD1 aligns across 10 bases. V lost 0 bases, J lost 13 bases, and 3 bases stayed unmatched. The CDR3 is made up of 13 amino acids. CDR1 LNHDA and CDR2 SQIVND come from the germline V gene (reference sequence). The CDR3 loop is CASSIDRTGGQHF. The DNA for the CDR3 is TGTGCCAGTAGTATAGATAGGACAGGGGGACAGCATTTT. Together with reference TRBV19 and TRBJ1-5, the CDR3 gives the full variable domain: DGGITQSPKYLFRKEGQNVTLSCEQNLNHDAMYWYRQDPGQGLRLIYYSQIVNDFQKGDIAEGYSVSREKKESFPLTVTSAQKNPTAFYLCASSIDRTGGQHFGDGTRLSIL.

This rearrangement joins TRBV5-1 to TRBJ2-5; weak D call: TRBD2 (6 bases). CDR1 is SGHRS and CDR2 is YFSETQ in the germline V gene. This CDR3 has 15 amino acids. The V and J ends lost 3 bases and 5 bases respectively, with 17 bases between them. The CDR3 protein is CASSSSPGLRETQYF. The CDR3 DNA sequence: TGCGCCAGCAGCTCAAGTCCGGGACTTCGGGAGACCCAGTACTTC.

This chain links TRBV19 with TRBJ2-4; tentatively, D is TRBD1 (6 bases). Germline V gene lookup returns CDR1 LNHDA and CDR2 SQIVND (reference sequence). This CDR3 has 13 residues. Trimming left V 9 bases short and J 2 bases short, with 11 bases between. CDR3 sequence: CASSQGTKNIQYF. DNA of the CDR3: TGTGCCAGCTCACAGGGTACCAAAAACATTCAGTACTTC.

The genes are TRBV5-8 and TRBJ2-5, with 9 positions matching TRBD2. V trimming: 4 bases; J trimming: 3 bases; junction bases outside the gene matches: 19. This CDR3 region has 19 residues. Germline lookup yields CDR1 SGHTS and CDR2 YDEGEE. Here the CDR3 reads CASSPLGLLAGQLKETQYF. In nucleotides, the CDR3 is TGTGCCAGCAGCCCCTTGGGTTTGCTAGCGGGACAGTTAAAAGAGACCCAGTACTTC.

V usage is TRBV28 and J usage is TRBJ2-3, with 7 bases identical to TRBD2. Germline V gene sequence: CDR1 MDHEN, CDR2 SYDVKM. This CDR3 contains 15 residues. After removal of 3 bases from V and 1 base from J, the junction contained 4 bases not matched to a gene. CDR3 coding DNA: TGTGCCAGCAGTTTGCGGGGGTGGGGCACAGATACGCAGTATTTT. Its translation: CASSLRGWGTDTQYF.

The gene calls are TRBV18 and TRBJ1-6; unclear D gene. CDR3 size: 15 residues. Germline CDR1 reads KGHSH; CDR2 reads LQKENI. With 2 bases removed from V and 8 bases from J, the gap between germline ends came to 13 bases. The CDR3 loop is CASSPNTSRYSPLHF. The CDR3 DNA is TGTGCCAGCTCACCAAATACATCCAGATATTCACCCCTCCACTTT.

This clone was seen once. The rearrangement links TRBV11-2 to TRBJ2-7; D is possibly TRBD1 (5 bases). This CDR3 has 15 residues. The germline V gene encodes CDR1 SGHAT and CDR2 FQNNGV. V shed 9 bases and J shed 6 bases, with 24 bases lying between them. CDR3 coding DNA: TGTGCCAGTAAAAGAACCTTCAGGGTTATCAGCGAGCAGTACTTC. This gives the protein CASKRTFRVISEQYF.

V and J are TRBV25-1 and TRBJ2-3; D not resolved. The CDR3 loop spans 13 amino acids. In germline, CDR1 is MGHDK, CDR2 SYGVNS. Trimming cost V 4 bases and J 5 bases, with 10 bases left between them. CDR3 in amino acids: CASSVLGGDTQYF. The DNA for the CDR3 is TGTGCCAGCAGTGTTCTCGGTGGAGATACGCAGTATTTT.

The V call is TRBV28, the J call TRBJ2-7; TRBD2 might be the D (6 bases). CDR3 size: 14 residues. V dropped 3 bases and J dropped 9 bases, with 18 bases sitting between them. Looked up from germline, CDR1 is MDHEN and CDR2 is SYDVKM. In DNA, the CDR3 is TGTGCCAGCAGTTTCGCTTGGGGGACTGTGGGGCAGTACTTC. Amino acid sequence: CASSFAWGTVGQYF.

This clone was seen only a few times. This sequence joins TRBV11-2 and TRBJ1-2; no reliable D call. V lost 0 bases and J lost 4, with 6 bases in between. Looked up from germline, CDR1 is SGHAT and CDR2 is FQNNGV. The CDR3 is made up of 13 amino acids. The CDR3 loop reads CASSLEGGYGYTF. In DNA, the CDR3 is TGTGCCAGCAGCTTAGAGGGAGGCTATGGCTACACCTTC.

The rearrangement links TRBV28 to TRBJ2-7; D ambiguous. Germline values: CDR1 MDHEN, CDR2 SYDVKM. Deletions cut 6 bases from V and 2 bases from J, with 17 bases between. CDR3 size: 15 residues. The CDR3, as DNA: TGTGCCAGCAGACCTCGTCGGGTTGCAACCTACGAGCAGTACTTC. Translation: CASRPRRVATYEQYF.

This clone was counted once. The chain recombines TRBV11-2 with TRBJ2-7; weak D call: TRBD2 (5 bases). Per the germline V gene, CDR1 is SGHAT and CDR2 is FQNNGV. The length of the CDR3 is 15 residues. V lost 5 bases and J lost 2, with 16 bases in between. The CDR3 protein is CASSARSSGTYEQYF. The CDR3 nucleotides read TGTGCCAGCAGCGCGAGAAGCAGCGGAACCTACGAGCAGTACTTC.

This chain's CDR3 is CASSPRDRVQETQYF. The DNA of the CDR3 is TGTGCCAGCAGCCCGCGGGACAGGGTCCAAGAGACCCAGTACTTC. This chain uses TRBV3-1 (or the pseudogene TRBV3-2) with TRBJ2-5; 9 nucleotides agree with TRBD1. V trimming: 4 bases; J trimming: 1 base; junction bases outside the gene matches: 4. Germline CDR1 reads LGHDT; CDR2 reads YNNKEL (reference sequence). CDR3 size: 15 residues.

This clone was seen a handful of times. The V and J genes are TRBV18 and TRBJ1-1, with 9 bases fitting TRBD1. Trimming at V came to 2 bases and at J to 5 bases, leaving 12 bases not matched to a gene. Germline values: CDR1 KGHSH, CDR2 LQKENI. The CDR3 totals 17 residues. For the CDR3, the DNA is TGTGCCAGCTCACCATATCCGGGACAGGGACCGGGGACTGAAGCTTTCTTT. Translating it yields CASSPYPGQGPGTEAFF.

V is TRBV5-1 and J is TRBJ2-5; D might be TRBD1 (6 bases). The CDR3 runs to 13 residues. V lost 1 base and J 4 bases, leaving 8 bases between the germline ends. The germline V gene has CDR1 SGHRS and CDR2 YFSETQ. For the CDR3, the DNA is TGCGCCAGCAGCTTGCTACAGGGAGAGACCCAGTACTTC. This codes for CASSLLQGETQYF.